This is a list of T cell receptor beta chains from one sample in a study of neurological immune-mediated disorders. TCRdb redid the calling of the 5' RACE reads with MiXCR, one entry per CDR3 protein. Of under 75,000 distinct CDR3 sequences listed, about 3.7% are singletons. Input material: PBMCs. The receptors stem from a woman aged 55 to 70 with multiple sclerosis. The CDR3 runs from the conserved cysteine through the conserved F or W. The D gene is left open where the match is weak. The size field reads once, few, many or a size class.

CSAVVNGDTQYF TGCAGTGCTGTAGTCAACGGAGATACGCAGTATTTT TRBJ2-3 TRBV20-1 - many
CASSSRYQETQYF TGTGCCAGCAGCTCTCGGTACCAAGAGACCCAGTACTTC TRBJ2-5 TRBV7-2 - many
CASSLRSGEETQYF TGTGCCAGCAGCTTACGCTCGGGAGAGGAGACCCAGTACTTC TRBJ2-5 TRBV7-2 - many
CSARHNPGLAGGLWSTDTQYF TGCAGTGCTAGACACAACCCCGGACTAGCGGGAGGCCTATGGTCCACAGATACGCAGTATTTT TRBJ2-3 TRBV20-1 TRBD2 many
CASRDRDRGYNEQFF TGTGCCAGCAGGGACCGGGACCGAGGTTACAATGAGCAGTTCTTC TRBJ2-1 TRBV11-1 - many
CASSSLAGTSTDTQYF TGTGCCAGCAGTTCTCTAGCGGGAACGAGCACAGATACGCAGTATTTT TRBJ2-3 TRBV28 TRBD2 many
CSARARPPGQRSYEQYF TGCAGTGCTAGAGCCCGGCCCCCGGGACAACGAAGCTACGAGCAGTACTTC TRBJ2-7 TRBV20-1 - many
CASSLRTGYNEQFF TGTGCCAGCAGCCTTAGAACAGGCTACAATGAGCAGTTCTTC TRBJ2-1 TRBV12-3/TRBV12-4 - many
CSARLMTGLRSPLHF TGCAGTGCTAGACTAATGACAGGGTTAAGGTCACCCCTCCACTTT TRBJ1-6 TRBV20-1 TRBD1 many
CASSLEEFRGQPQHF TGTGCCAGCAGCTTAGAAGAGTTCAGGGGTCAGCCCCAGCATTTT TRBJ1-5 TRBV7-2 - many
CSVGGQGGYSYEQYF TGCAGCGTTGGGGGACAGGGGGGTTACTCCTACGAGCAGTACTTC TRBJ2-7 TRBV29-1 TRBD1 many
CASSEPTGGENTGELFF TGTGCCAGCAGTGAACCCACAGGGGGCGAAAACACCGGGGAGCTGTTTTTT TRBJ2-2 TRBV25-1 TRBD1 many
CSADGQGNSYEQYF TGCAGTGCCGACGGACAGGGAAACTCCTACGAGCAGTACTTC TRBJ2-7 TRBV20-1 TRBD1 many
CSGLAVGRSSYNEQFF TGCAGCGGCCTCGCGGTAGGGCGAAGCTCCTACAATGAGCAGTTCTTC TRBJ2-1 TRBV29-1 - many
CASSVGGGSTPTGELFF TGTGCCAGCAGCGTAGGGGGAGGGTCGACCCCCACCGGGGAGCTGTTTTTT TRBJ2-2 TRBV9 TRBD2 many
CASSQAGVNEQFF TGTGCCAGCAGCCAAGCGGGAGTAAATGAGCAGTTCTTC TRBJ2-1 TRBV3-1 - many
CASSQRQGGEQYF TGTGCCAGCAGTCAAAGACAGGGCGGCGAGCAGTACTTC TRBJ2-7 TRBV12-3/TRBV12-4 TRBD1 many
CASSLGDVADTEAFF TGCGCCAGCAGCTTGGGCGACGTTGCGGACACTGAAGCTTTCTTT TRBJ1-1 TRBV5-1 - many
CSARSGTGYQPQHF TGCAGTGCTAGATCCGGGACAGGGTATCAGCCCCAGCATTTT TRBJ1-5 TRBV20-1 TRBD1 many
CASRQGAALEQFF TGTGCCAGCAGACAGGGGGCCGCACTTGAGCAGTTCTTC TRBJ2-1 TRBV7-9 TRBD1 many
CASRDSTDTQYF TGTGCCAGCAGGGACAGCACAGATACGCAGTATTTT TRBJ2-3 TRBV6-5 - many
CSVSGTDTEKLFF TGCAGCGTTTCCGGGACAGACACTGAAAAACTGTTTTTT TRBJ1-4 TRBV29-1 TRBD1 once
CASSAQGLEQYF TGTGCCAGCAGTGCCCAGGGCCTCGAGCAGTACTTC TRBJ2-7 TRBV2 - many
CSVVRPGNQETQYF TGCAGCGTTGTACGACCGGGAAACCAAGAGACCCAGTACTTC TRBJ2-5 TRBV29-1 - many
CASSPPGTQQPQHF TGTGCCAGCAGCCCACCCGGGACACAGCAGCCCCAGCATTTT TRBJ1-5 TRBV7-9 - many
CASSEYRDRTYEQYF TGTGCCAGCAGCGAATACCGGGACAGGACCTACGAGCAGTACTTC TRBJ2-7 TRBV7-9 TRBD1 many
CASSPEPIGYEQYF TGCGCCAGCAGCCCTGAACCGATCGGCTACGAGCAGTACTTC TRBJ2-7 TRBV5-1 - many
CASQNQGTGELFF TGTGCCAGCCAGAACCAGGGGACCGGGGAGCTGTTTTTT TRBJ2-2 TRBV2 - many
CASSVSAGGSSTQYF TGTGCCAGCAGCGTTTCAGCGGGGGGATCATCGACGCAGTATTTT TRBJ2-3 TRBV9 TRBD2 medium-sized